This entry lists 29 T cell receptor beta chains sequenced from one sample in a study of human T cells and chemical hapten exposure (dated by TCRdb to the early 2020s). The time point label for this specimen denotes: patch test 2, 6 weeks after DPC sensitization. The meaning of the sample's treatment or condition label: therapeutic diphenylcyclopropenone sensitization with weekly scalp DPC. The library was made by RACE. The sample was run on a NextSeq 500. TCRdb trimmed the raw reads at Q25, called clones with MiXCR and kept productive beta chains. Records with the same CDR3 protein are collapsed into one entry carrying the most frequent genes and DNA. For this sample the table gives about 140,000 distinct CDR3 sequences, of which over 9.5% were detected only once. Jointly, the top ten make up 1.2% to 1.5% of the sample. Material: whole blood, obtained in connection with sensitization to the hapten diphenylcyclopropenone (DPC). These receptors were obtained from a woman between 50 and 59 years old with alopecia areata. Some clones in this sample may be carry-over from other donors' samples.

This clonotype was seen a handful of times. The genes are TRBV11-2 and TRBJ2-3; 16 nucleotides align to TRBD2. J gave up 4 bases and V 2 bases, and 6 bases lay outside the gene matches. The CDR3 covers 18 residues. Germline lookup yields CDR1 SGHAT and CDR2 FQNNGV. The DNA of the CDR3 is TGTGCCAGCAGCTTACTAACGGGACTAGCGGGAGGGGCAGATACGCAGTATTTT. This gives the protein CASSLLTGLAGGADTQYF.

This sequence joins TRBV7-2 and TRBJ2-6; 10 nucleotides align to TRBD1. CDR1 SGHTA and CDR2 FQGNSA come from the germline V gene. This CDR3 is built from 18 residues. With V trimmed by 5 bases and J by 2 bases, 9 bases remained unmatched. CDR3 DNA sequence: TGTGCCAGCAGCCCTTCCGACAGGGGGCTAGCTGGGGCCAACGTCCTGACTTTC. It specifies CASSPSDRGLAGANVLTF.

The chain carries TRBV20-1 and TRBJ2-1; 8 bases map to TRBD2. The CDR3 runs to 15 residues. Germline CDR1 reads DFQATT; CDR2 reads SNEGSKA (reference sequence). J lost 1 base, V lost 6 bases, and 8 bases had no gene match. CDR3 nucleotide sequence: TGCAGTGCCCTACCTCTAGCGGGTTCCTACAATGAGCAGTTCTTC. Amino acid sequence: CSALPLAGSYNEQFF.

There are many counts of this clonotype. The rearrangement joins TRBV11-1 to TRBJ1-1; 7 bases match TRBD1. The CDR3 loop spans 18 amino acids. V lost 5 bases and J lost 1; bases outside the gene matches: 16. The germline CDR1 and CDR2 sequences are SGHAT and FQDESV (reference sequence). The CDR3 sequence is CASSRYRQGGVRNTEAFF. The CDR3 DNA is TGTGCCAGCAGCCGGTACCGACAGGGTGGGGTACGGAACACTGAAGCTTTCTTT.

This clonotype was recorded a few times. The rearrangement uses TRBV18 and TRBJ2-3, with D perhaps TRBD1 (7 bases). Trimming took 4 bases from V and 11 from J, leaving 13 bases between them. The CDR3 runs 12 residues. Germline CDR1 reads KGHSH; CDR2 reads LQKENI. CDR3 sequence: CASSQEGAMQYF. CDR3 coding DNA: TGTGCCAGCTCACAGGAGGGGGCGATGCAGTATTTT. Together with reference TRBV18 and TRBJ2-3, the CDR3 gives the full variable domain: NAGVMQNPRHLVRRRGQEARLRCSPMKGHSHVYWYRQLPEEGLKFMVYLQKENIIDESGMPKERFSAEFPKEGPSILRIQQVVRGDSAAYFCASSQEGAMQYFGPGTRLTVL.

The gene calls are TRBV2 and TRBJ2-3, with D tentatively TRBD2 (6 bases). Looked up from germline, CDR1 is SNHLY and CDR2 is FYNNEI. The CDR3 has 14 amino acids. With 7 bases removed from V and 1 base from J, the gap between germline ends came to 12 bases. Written as DNA, the CDR3 is TGTGCCAGCATGTCGGCGGGGCGCACAGATACGCAGTATTTT. This codes for CASMSAGRTDTQYF.

This clonotype showed up just a few times. The chain is built from TRBV20-1 and TRBJ2-7; tentatively, D is TRBD2 (5 bases). The V gene lost 3 bases and the J gene lost 7 bases, with 10 bases spanning the gap. Germline V lookup: CDR1 DFQATT, CDR2 SNEGSKA (reference sequence). This CDR3 is built from 11 residues. CDR3 sequence: CSARAPGEQYF. DNA of the CDR3: TGCAGTGCTAGGGCCCCGGGAGAGCAGTACTTC.

This clonotype was seen a handful of times. The chain employs TRBV7-3 and TRBJ2-1, with 10 bases matching TRBD2. The CDR3 contains 16 residues. V lost 1 base to trimming and J lost 4 bases; unmatched junction nucleotides: 4. Germline V lookup: CDR1 SGHTA, CDR2 FQGTGA. The CDR3 is CASSLIPSGGYNEQFF. CDR3 DNA: TGTGCCAGCAGCTTAATACCTAGCGGGGGTTACAATGAGCAGTTCTTC. Drawing the rest from reference TRBV7-3 and TRBJ2-1, the complete variable domain is GAGVSQTPSNKVTEKGKYVELRCDPISGHTALYWYRQSLGQGPEFLIYFQGTGAADDSGLPNDRFFAVRPEGSVSTLKIQRTERGDSAVYLCASSLIPSGGYNEQFFGPGTRLTVL.

The rearrangement links TRBV12-3 or TRBV12-4 to TRBJ2-4, with 7 bases that match TRBD1. This CDR3 region has 15 residues. V gave up 3 bases and J gave up 1 base; unmatched junction bases: 3. The CDR3, as DNA: TGTGCCAGCAGTTTTATACAGGGGGCCAAAAACATTCAGTACTTC. Its protein product is CASSFIQGAKNIQYF.

The rearrangement joins TRBV6-5 to TRBJ2-7; the match to TRBD2 covers 8 bases. J lost 4 bases, V lost 8 bases, and 10 bases had no gene match. Germline values: CDR1 MNHEY, CDR2 SVGAGI. The length of the CDR3 is 14 residues. The CDR3 nucleotides are TGTGCCAGCGGCCAACGAACTAGCGGTTACGAGCAGTACTTC. This gives the protein CASGQRTSGYEQYF.

The rearrangement links TRBV28 to TRBJ2-2, with a tentative D call TRBD1 (5 bases). Germline CDR1 and CDR2: MDHEN and SYDVKM. V was clipped by 5 bases and J by 1 base, with 11 bases between them. CDR3 size: 15 residues. The chain's CDR3 is CASSQHRLNTGELFF. In DNA form, the CDR3 reads TGTGCCAGCAGTCAACACAGGCTGAACACCGGGGAGCTGTTTTTT.

This clonotype was picked up a small number of times. The chain couples TRBV24-1 to TRBJ2-1, with TRBD2 matching 10 bases. This CDR3 region has 17 residues. The germline CDR1 and CDR2 sequences are KGHDR and SFDVKD. Trimming cost V 3 bases and J 0 bases; bases outside gene matches: 4. The CDR3 sequence: CATSDRASGSSYNEQFF. CDR3 DNA: TGTGCCACCAGTGATCGAGCTAGCGGGAGCTCCTACAATGAGCAGTTCTTC.

The rearrangement links TRBV20-1 to TRBJ2-7; 13 bases fit TRBD2. The V and J ends lost 2 bases and 3 bases, in that order; junction bases with no gene match: 4. CDR3 length: 15 residues. CDR1 is DFQATT, CDR2 SNEGSKA, per germline (reference sequence). The CDR3 is CSARILAGGNYEQYF. DNA of the CDR3: TGCAGTGCTAGAATACTAGCGGGAGGGAACTACGAGCAGTACTTC.

This clonotype came up a few times. The chain uses TRBV29-1 and TRBJ2-1; 11 bases are shared with TRBD2. CDR3 length: 14 amino acids. Germline V CDR1 and CDR2: SQVTM, ANQGSEA. The junction had 9 bases not matched to a gene; V was cut back by 7 bases and J by 7 bases. CDR3 amino acids: CSAQGLAGLNEQFF. In DNA, the CDR3 is TGCAGCGCCCAAGGACTAGCGGGTTTAAATGAGCAGTTCTTC.

Many counts were recorded for this clonotype. V is TRBV7-6 and J is TRBJ2-3; 8 bases fit TRBD2. The CDR3 has 16 amino acids. Germline V CDR1 and CDR2: SGHVS, FNYEAQ. With V trimmed by 5 bases and J by 3 bases, 10 bases remained unmatched. The DNA for the CDR3 is TGTGCCAGCAGCCCGTTGTCACGGGGGGGGACAGATACGCAGTATTTT. It specifies CASSPLSRGGTDTQYF.

This clonotype came up a few times. The rearrangement links TRBV4-1 to TRBJ1-1, with no clear D. In germline, CDR1 is MGHRA, CDR2 YSYEKL. Trimming pared 2 bases from V and 5 bases from J, leaving 3 bases between. The CDR3 is 11 residues long. The CDR3 sequence: CASSQTTEAFF. For the CDR3, the DNA is TGCGCCAGCAGCCAAACGACTGAAGCTTTCTTT.

The genes are TRBV7-9 and TRBJ2-5; D remains ambiguous. Between the trimmed V and J ends, which lost 4 bases and 0 bases, there was a span of 9 bases. Germline CDR1 reads SEHNR; CDR2 reads FQNEAQ (reference sequence). CDR3 length: 14 residues. The chain's CDR3 is CASSSASYQETQYF. CDR3 bases: TGTGCCAGCAGCTCCGCCTCGTACCAAGAGACCCAGTACTTC.

This clonotype came up many times. The rearrangement joins TRBV30 to TRBJ1-1; 9 nucleotides match TRBD1. The CDR3 contains 14 residues. The trim removed 8 bases at V and 5 bases at J, leaving 12 bases unmatched. Germline V lookup: CDR1 GTSNPN, CDR2 SVGIG (reference sequence). CDR3 DNA: TGTGCCCGGATTACGGGACAGGGACTAACTGAAGCTTTCTTT. Protein product: CARITGQGLTEAFF. Variable domain in full (rest from reference TRBV30 and TRBJ1-1): SQTIHQWPATLVQPVGSPLSLECTVEGTSNPNLYWYRQAAGRGLQLLFYSVGIGQISSEVPQNLSASRPQDRQFILSSKKLLLSDSGFYLCARITGQGLTEAFFGQGTRLTVV.

V and J are TRBV24-1 and TRBJ2-6; TRBD1 matches at 7 bases. Trimming took 9 bases from V and 1 from J; bases not matched to a gene: 5. The germline gives CDR1 KGHDR, CDR2 SFDVKD. The CDR3 is 15 residues long. The CDR3 nucleotides read TGTGCCACCGGCGCAGGGGGATCTGGGGCCAACGTCCTGACTTTC. The encoded protein is CATGAGGSGANVLTF.

This sequence joins TRBV7-9 and TRBJ2-7, with TRBD1 matching over 8 bases. The CDR3 sequence is 14 residues long. Trimming cost V 5 bases and J 4 bases; bases outside gene matches: 7. The V gene's germline CDR1 is SEHNR and CDR2 FQNEAQ (reference sequence). CDR3 region: CASSQTGDRYEQYF. The DNA for the CDR3 is TGTGCCAGCAGCCAGACAGGGGACCGGTACGAGCAGTACTTC. The full variable domain, rest sourced from reference TRBV7-9 and TRBJ2-7, is DTGVSQNPRHKITKRGQNVTFRCDPISEHNRLYWYRQTLGQGPEFLTYFQNEAQLEKSRLLSDRFSAERPKGSFSTLEIQRTEQGDSAMYLCASSQTGDRYEQYFGPGTRLTVT.

The chain joins TRBV2 to TRBJ2-3; TRBD1 matches at 7 bases. CDR3 length equals 13 residues. The germline gives CDR1 SNHLY, CDR2 FYNNEI. V gave up 5 bases and J gave up 8 bases; unmatched junction bases: 7. CDR3 amino acids: CASSRDSWGTQYF. The CDR3, as DNA: TGTGCCAGCAGTCGGGACAGTTGGGGTACGCAGTATTTT.

This clonotype was found many times. The chain combines TRBV6-1 with TRBJ2-3; D may be TRBD1 or TRBD2 (6 bases each). The CDR3 runs 17 residues. Germline lookup yields CDR1 MNHNS and CDR2 SASEGT. Trimming cost V 0 bases and J 3 bases, with 16 bases left between them. The CDR3: CASSEALGGTGTDTQYF. The CDR3 DNA reads TGTGCCAGCAGTGAAGCGCTAGGGGGGACTGGAACAGATACGCAGTATTTT.

The CDR3 DNA follows: TGTGCCAGCAGCACCGCTAGGAGCTCCTACGAGCAGTACTTC. This codes for CASSTARSSYEQYF. The V gene is TRBV28, the J gene TRBJ2-7, with no clear D. The CDR3 sequence is 14 residues long. Trimming pared 6 bases from V and 0 bases from J, leaving 12 bases between. CDR1 is MDHEN, CDR2 SYDVKM, per germline.

The V and J genes are TRBV6-2 or TRBV6-3 and TRBJ2-1, with TRBD2 matching 15 bases. The CDR3 has 17 residues. V trimming: 4 bases; J trimming: 7 bases; junction bases outside the gene matches: 8. The germline gives CDR1 MNHEY, CDR2 SVGEGT. In DNA form, the CDR3 reads TGTGCCAGCAGTTTAGGACTAGCGGGAGGGCCGGTAAATGAGCAGTTCTTC. Amino acids: CASSLGLAGGPVNEQFF.

The V call is TRBV9, the J call TRBJ1-6; D may be TRBD1 (5 bases). The CDR3 runs to 13 residues. The V gene lost 6 bases and the J gene lost 5 bases, with 9 bases spanning the gap. The V gene's germline CDR1 is SGDLS and CDR2 YYNGEE. CDR3 nucleotide sequence: TGTGCCAGCACGGCAGGGAATAATTCACCCCTCCACTTT. Its translation is CASTAGNNSPLHF. The full variable domain, in which reference TRBV9 and TRBJ1-6 provide the parts outside the CDR3, is DSGVTQTPKHLITATGQRVTLRCSPRSGDLSVYWYQQSLDQGLQFLIQYYNGEERAKGNILERFSAQQFPDLHSELNLSSLELGDSALYFCASTAGNNSPLHFGNGTRLTVT.

The sample holds a few counts of this clonotype. The rearrangement links TRBV11-1 to TRBJ2-7; 7 nucleotides line up with TRBD2. Trimming cost V 4 bases and J 2 bases; bases outside gene matches: 17. Germline V gene data show CDR1 as SGHAT and CDR2 as FQDESV (reference sequence). The CDR3 contains 18 residues. In DNA, the CDR3 is TGTGCCAGCAGCTCTCCACGCATGGGGCTAGCGGTAACCTACGAGCAGTACTTC. It is translated as CASSSPRMGLAVTYEQYF. Combining the CDR3 with reference TRBV11-1 and TRBJ2-7 gives the whole variable domain EAEVAQSPRYKITEKSQAVAFWCDPISGHATLYWYRQILGQGPELLVQFQDESVVDDSQLPKDRFSAERLKGVDSTLKIQPAELGDSAMYLCASSSPRMGLAVTYEQYFGPGTRLTVT.

In its sample, this clonotype was seen many times. The rearrangement joins TRBV12-5 to TRBJ2-7, with 8 bases identical to TRBD1. After removal of 2 bases from V and 2 bases from J, the junction contained 20 bases not matched to a gene. This CDR3 contains 20 residues. The germline CDR1 and CDR2 sequences are LGHNT and FRNRAP. The CDR3: CASGLPSYVLASTGAYEQYF. The CDR3 coding sequence is TGTGCTAGTGGTTTGCCCTCGTACGTGTTGGCCTCGACAGGGGCCTACGAGCAGTACTTC.

This clonotype was observed a handful of times. J is TRBJ1-1 and V is TRBV11-3, with 8 bases matching TRBD1. V lost 2 bases and J lost 3; bases outside the gene matches: 2. Per germline, CDR1 SGHNT and CDR2 YENEEA. The CDR3 sequence is 14 residues long. CDR3 sequence reads: CASSLTGGHTEAFF. CDR3 bases: TGTGCCAGCAGCTTAACAGGGGGACACACTGAAGCTTTCTTT. Full variable domain (missing parts from reference TRBV11-3 and TRBJ1-1): EAGVVQSPRYKIIEKKQPVAFWCNPISGHNTLYWYLQNLGQGPELLIRYENEEAVDDSQLPKDRFSAERLKGVDSTLKIQPAELGDSAVYLCASSLTGGHTEAFFGQGTRLTVV.

This clonotype was seen at least ten times. This chain links TRBV19 with TRBJ2-2; 9 bases agree with TRBD1. V lost 3 bases, J lost 5 bases, and 7 bases stayed unmatched. Germline assignment: CDR1 LNHDA and CDR2 SQIVND (reference sequence). The CDR3 consists of 16 residues. The CDR3 loop is CASSIEQGARTGELFF. The DNA for the CDR3 is TGTGCCAGTAGTATTGAACAGGGGGCGCGGACCGGGGAGCTGTTTTTT.